This is a list of T cell receptor beta chains from one sample in a study of CD4 T cells in relation to SARS-CoV-2 and coronaviruses. The protocol was immunoSEQ multiplex PCR, while the TCRdb copy is restricted to in-frame clones and leaves out a portion. In the table there are 60,000 to 80,000 clones, over 80% of which are singletons. The sequencing input was memory CD4+ T cells from PBMCs. These TCRs come from a human donor in good health. Both conserved end residues are part of each CDR3. Rows give clone size only sometimes, using once, few, many, or a class for an expanded clone.

once	TRBJ1-1	TRBV11-1	CASSDRQGLANTEAFF
NA	TRBJ2-3	TRBV4-3	CASSQVWGGGTDTQYF
NA	TRBJ1-2	TRBV28	CASSSPGQGYGYTF
NA	TRBJ1-4	TRBV2	CASRTGTEKLFF
NA	TRBJ2-7	TRBV6-5	CATLMGGGSSYEQYF
NA	TRBJ2-1	TRBV3-1/TRBV3-2	CASSQPGGLGRNEQFF
NA	TRBJ2-1	TRBV3-1/TRBV3-2	CASSQQTGSDEQFF
NA	TRBJ2-5	TRBV9	CASSLGGNQETQYF
once	TRBJ2-7	TRBV10-1	CASSLDRGHSYEQYF
NA	TRBJ1-5	TRBV19	CASSILTRTNQPQHF
NA	TRBJ1-2	TRBV7-2	CASSSYRGNYGYTF
NA	TRBJ1-1	TRBV18	CASSPGLNTEAFF
NA	TRBJ2-5	TRBV7-8	CASSLAGLARWRETQYF
NA	TRBJ2-3	TRBV29-1	CSVGPMVDTQYF
NA	TRBJ1-2	TRBV3-1/TRBV3-2	CASSQGILYGYTF
NA	TRBJ2-5	TRBV5-4	CASSFDSGPPETQYF
NA	TRBJ2-5	TRBV5-4	CASSFGGLETQYF
NA	TRBJ2-1	TRBV4-2	CASSRVGSEQFF
NA	TRBJ1-6	TRBV6-5	CASVSRGSYNSPLHF
NA	TRBJ1-2	TRBV4-3	CASSQGDRAGYTF
NA	TRBJ2-1	TRBV4-2	CASSQIPDGGSYNEQFF
once	TRBJ1-1	TRBV28	CASTGTANTEAFF
NA	TRBJ2-5	TRBV5-4	CASSLARDSGGATETQYF
NA	TRBJ1-3	TRBV10-2	CATKGQNSGNTIYF
NA	TRBJ2-5	TRBV4-2	CASSQGLAGGRGETQYF
NA	TRBJ1-1	TRBV7-2	CASIRRGGSGVYTEAFF
NA	TRBJ1-3	TRBV5-1	CASSLGANSGNTIYF
NA	TRBJ1-1	TRBV21-1	CASSKALWGWAGGLEGGATEAFF
NA	TRBJ2-1	TRBV18	CASSPGEYNEQFF
NA	TRBJ2-2	TRBV5-1	CASSLASGLNTGELFF
NA	TRBJ2-4	TRBV7-8	CASSSSPLPQGSAKNIQYF
few	TRBJ1-3	TRBV7-2	CASSPSWGRANGNTIYF
NA	TRBJ2-3	TRBV2	CASSRQSVADTQYF
NA	TRBJ1-2	TRBV6-5	CASSAGTGGYGYTF
NA	TRBJ1-2	TRBV9	CASKGWGYGYTF
NA	TRBJ2-7	TRBV5-1	CASSLEGYEQYF
NA	TRBJ1-6	TRBV11-2	CASSSGQDYNSPLHF
few	TRBJ2-7	TRBV28	CASSFTPLAYYEQYF
few	TRBJ1-4	TRBV7-9	CASERSRSREKLFF
NA	TRBJ1-1	TRBV5-1	CASSLNRETNTEAFF
NA	TRBJ1-5	TRBV5-6	CASSRGSNQPQHF
NA	TRBJ1-6	TRBV18	CASSTTADIPSPLHF
NA	TRBJ2-3	TRBV10-3	CAISPPGADTQYF
NA	TRBJ1-2	TRBV6-2/TRBV6-3	CASSPGGQTYGYTF
NA	TRBJ1-1	TRBV20-1	CSAKGGTEAFF